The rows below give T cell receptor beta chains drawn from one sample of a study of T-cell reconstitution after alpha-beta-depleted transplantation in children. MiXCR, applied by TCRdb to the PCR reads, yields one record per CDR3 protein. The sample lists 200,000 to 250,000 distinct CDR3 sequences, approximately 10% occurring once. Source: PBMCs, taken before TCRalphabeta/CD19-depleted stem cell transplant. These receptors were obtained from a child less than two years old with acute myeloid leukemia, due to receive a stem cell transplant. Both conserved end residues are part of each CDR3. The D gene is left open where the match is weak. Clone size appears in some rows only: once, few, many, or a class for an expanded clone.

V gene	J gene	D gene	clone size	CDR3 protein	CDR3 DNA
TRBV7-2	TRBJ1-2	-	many	CASSPQGPNYGYTF	TGTGCCAGCAGCCCACAGGGCCCGAACTATGGCTACACCTTC
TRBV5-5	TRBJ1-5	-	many	CASSLGHTGGNQPQHF	TGTGCCAGCAGCTTGGGGCATACGGGTGGCAATCAGCCCCAGCATTTT
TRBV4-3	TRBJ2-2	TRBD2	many	CASSHGPGLAGGNTGELFF	TGCGCCAGCAGCCATGGTCCGGGACTAGCGGGAGGTAACACCGGGGAGCTGTTTTTT
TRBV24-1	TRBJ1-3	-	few	CATSDATANSGNTIYF	TGTGCCACCAGTGATGCGACCGCAAACTCTGGAAACACCATATATTTT
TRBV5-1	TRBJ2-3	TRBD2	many	CASRFGPGLAGADTQYF	TGCGCCAGCAGATTCGGACCGGGACTAGCGGGGGCAGATACGCAGTATTTT
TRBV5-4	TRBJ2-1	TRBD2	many	CASSQRDRDEQFF	TGTGCCAGCAGCCAGCGGGATCGCGATGAGCAGTTCTTC
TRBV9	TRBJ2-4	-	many	CASSREQNIQYF	TGTGCCAGCAGTCGGGAGCAAAACATTCAGTACTTC
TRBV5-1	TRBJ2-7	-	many	CASSLDFYEQYF	TGCGCCAGCAGCTTGGATTTTTACGAGCAGTACTTC
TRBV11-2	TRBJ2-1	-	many	CASSSTGKENEQFF	TGTGCCAGCAGCTCCACGGGTAAGGAAAATGAGCAGTTCTTC
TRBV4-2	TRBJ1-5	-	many	CASSPYPTGDQPQHF	TGTGCCAGCAGCCCATATCCCACGGGGGATCAGCCCCAGCATTTT
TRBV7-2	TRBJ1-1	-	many	CASSLAAGTFYEAFF	TGTGCCAGCAGCTTAGCGGCAGGGACGTTCTATGAAGCTTTCTTT
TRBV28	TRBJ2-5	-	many	CASRLSGLLQETQYF	TGTGCCAGCAGACTATCGGGACTTCTCCAAGAGACCCAGTACTTC
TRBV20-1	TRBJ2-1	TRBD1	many	CSARELNRGEQFF	TGCAGTGCTAGGGAGCTAAACAGGGGTGAGCAGTTCTTC
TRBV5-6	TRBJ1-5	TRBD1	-	CASSMQGGNLPQHF	TGTGCCAGCAGCATGCAGGGGGGCAATCTGCCCCAGCATTTT
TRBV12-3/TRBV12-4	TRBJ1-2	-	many	CASSLTGTSGYTF	TGTGCCAGCAGTTTAACAGGCACGTCGGGCTACACCTTC
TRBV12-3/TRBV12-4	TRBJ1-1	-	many	CASKGTEAFF	TGTGCCAGCAAAGGAACTGAAGCTTTCTTT
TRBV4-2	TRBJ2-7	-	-	CASRRGSSDEQYF	TGTGCCAGCAGGCGGGGTTCTTCGGACGAGCAGTACTTC
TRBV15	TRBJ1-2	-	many	CATSSPLGRPGVGYTF	TGTGCCACCAGCAGTCCCCTGGGACGGCCCGGGGTAGGCTACACCTTC
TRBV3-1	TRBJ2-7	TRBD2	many	CASSLGTSRSYEQYF	TGTGCCAGCAGCCTCGGGACTAGCCGTTCCTACGAGCAGTACTTC
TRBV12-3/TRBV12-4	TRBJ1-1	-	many	CASSFATLGSEAFF	TGTGCCAGCAGTTTTGCCACGTTGGGGTCTGAAGCTTTCTTT
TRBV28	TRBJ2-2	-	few	CASSPSEGSGELFF	TGTGCCAGCAGTCCCTCTGAAGGGTCCGGGGAGCTGTTTTTT
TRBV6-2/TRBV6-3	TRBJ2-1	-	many	CASRPLAHPYNEQFF	TGTGCCAGCAGGCCCCTAGCGCACCCCTACAATGAGCAGTTCTTC
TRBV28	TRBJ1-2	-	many	CASSSPYGYTF	TGTGCCAGCAGTTCCCCCTATGGCTACACCTTC
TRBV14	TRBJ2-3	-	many	CASSHLTADTQYF	TGTGCCAGCAGCCACCTGACAGCAGATACGCAGTATTTT
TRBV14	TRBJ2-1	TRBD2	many	CASSQGETSGSPNNEQFF	TGTGCCAGCAGCCAAGGGGAGACTAGCGGGTCTCCGAACAATGAGCAGTTCTTC
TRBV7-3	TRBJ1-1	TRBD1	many	CASSLDRDTEAFF	TGCGCCAGCAGCTTGGACAGGGACACTGAAGCTTTCTTT